These 21 T cell receptor beta chains originate from one sample sequenced in a study of chemoradiotherapy in HPV16-positive cancers. Here immunoSEQ multiplex PCR was the method, and the copy in TCRdb shows in-frame clones only, minus some. The sample has thousands of clones; under 85% are singletons. The sample was gathered from a patient who underwent chemoradiotherapy. These receptors originate from a human donor with HPV-associated anogenital cancer.

The genes are TRBV7-2 and TRBJ2-7; 9 nucleotides align to TRBD1. Losses at the gene ends were 5 bases for V and 7 bases for J; bases not matched to a gene: 9. Germline V gene data show CDR1 as SGHTA and CDR2 as FQGNSA. This CDR3 has 14 amino acids. The CDR3 here is CASSTGTGLREQYF. The CDR3 bases are TGTGCCAGCAGCACCGGGACAGGGTTGAGGGAGCAGTACTTC.

The chain couples TRBV5-1 to TRBJ1-2; 7 positions match TRBD1. With V trimmed by 4 bases and J by 2 bases, 8 bases remained unmatched. This CDR3 comprises 15 residues. In germline, CDR1 is SGHRS, CDR2 YFSETQ. The CDR3 bases are TGCGCCAGCAGCCAGGGGGGCTGGGGGAACTATGGCTACACCTTC. This codes for CASSQGGWGNYGYTF.

V and J are TRBV5-1 and TRBJ2-3; possibly TRBD1 for D (6 bases). Germline V CDR1 and CDR2: SGHRS, YFSETQ. Trimming took off 0 bases at V and 8 bases at J, with 16 bases between the two ends. The CDR3 spans 15 residues. The CDR3 sequence is CASSLGTSEGGTQYF. DNA for the CDR3: TGCGCCAGCAGCTTGGGGACAAGCGAAGGGGGTACGCAGTATTTT.

This chain links TRBV6-1 with TRBJ2-7, with a possible D match to TRBD2 (7 bases). The ends were cut back, 0 bases at V and 4 bases at J, with 13 bases in the middle. CDR3 length: 15 amino acids. Looked up from germline, CDR1 is MNHNS and CDR2 is SASEGT. The CDR3 nucleotides read TGTGCCAGCAGTGAAGCCGACGGGGGGCCTTACGAGCAGTACTTC. Its translation: CASSEADGGPYEQYF.

The chain recombines TRBV18 with TRBJ1-3; 7 bases line up with TRBD1. Unmatched junction bases numbered 10, after V lost 1 base and J lost 4 bases. The CDR3 is 17 residues long. The germline V gene encodes CDR1 KGHSH and CDR2 LQKENI. The CDR3 protein is CASSPRRQGSTGNTIYF. The CDR3 DNA sequence: TGTGCCAGCTCACCACGGAGACAGGGTTCTACCGGAAACACCATATATTTT. Based on the CDR3 plus reference TRBV18 and TRBJ1-3, the full variable domain is NAGVMQNPRHLVRRRGQEARLRCSPMKGHSHVYWYRQLPEEGLKFMVYLQKENIIDESGMPKERFSAEFPKEGPSILRIQQVVRGDSAAYFCASSPRRQGSTGNTIYFGEGSWLTVV.

The genes are TRBV5-6 and TRBJ2-5; maybe TRBD2 (7 bases). The ends were cut back, 2 bases at V and 5 bases at J, with 13 bases in the middle. Per the germline V gene, CDR1 is SGHDT and CDR2 is YYEEEE. CDR3 length: 14 residues. CDR3 region: CASSFGEGVETQYF. The CDR3 DNA is TGTGCCAGCAGCTTCGGGGAGGGGGTGGAGACCCAGTACTTC.

The rearrangement uses TRBV15 and TRBJ2-5; unclear D gene. CDR1 LNHNV and CDR2 YYDKDF come from the germline V gene (reference sequence). The V gene lost 1 base and the J gene lost 5 bases, with 8 bases spanning the gap. The CDR3 covers 13 residues. CDR3 nucleotide sequence: TGTGCCACCAGCAGAGTCCCTGCGGAGACCCAGTACTTC. Its translation: CATSRVPAETQYF.

The V call is TRBV18, the J call TRBJ1-1; D uncertain. CDR3 length: 14 amino acids. CDR1 and CDR2 (germline): KGHSH, LQKENI. V dropped 5 bases and J dropped 1 base, with 11 bases sitting between them. The CDR3 DNA is TGTGCCAGCTCAGTGGACCGGGGGAACACTGAAGCTTTCTTT. Translation gives CASSVDRGNTEAFF.

The J gene is TRBJ2-1, the V gene TRBV14, with 11 bases lining up with TRBD2. V lost 8 bases to trimming and J lost 4 bases; unmatched junction nucleotides: 10. This CDR3 has 16 residues. CDR1 is SGHDN, CDR2 FVKESK, per germline. The CDR3 reads CASRATSGRVYNEQFF. The CDR3 DNA reads as TGTGCCAGCCGTGCTACTAGCGGGAGAGTTTACAATGAGCAGTTCTTC.

V is TRBV30 and J is TRBJ1-1; 10 bases line up with TRBD1. CDR3 size: 16 residues. Losses at the gene ends were 1 base for V and 3 bases for J; bases not matched to a gene: 8. Germline loops: CDR1 GTSNPN, CDR2 SVGIG (reference sequence). CDR3 loop: CAWSEATGGRDTEAFF. The CDR3 region has the DNA TGTGCCTGGAGTGAAGCGACAGGGGGCCGCGACACTGAAGCTTTCTTT.

Here the CDR3 DNA reads TGTGCCAGCAGCCAAGAACCTAGCGGGGCCTACAATGAGCAGTTCTTC. Amino acid sequence: CASSQEPSGAYNEQFF. The chain joins TRBV4-2 to TRBJ2-1; 9 nucleotides align to TRBD2. The ends lost 0 bases at V and 2 bases at J; junction bases unmatched: 2. This CDR3 contains 16 residues. Germline CDR1 and CDR2: LGHNA and YNFKEQ.

The V gene is TRBV4-1, the J gene TRBJ1-5; D ambiguous. The CDR3 consists of 16 residues. Trimming stripped 0 bases from V and 3 bases from J, with 12 bases between. Germline V gives CDR1 MGHRA, CDR2 YSYEKL. CDR3 nucleotides: TGCGCCAGCAGCCAAGACGCGGGCGTTATCAATCAGCCCCAGCATTTT. Translation: CASSQDAGVINQPQHF.

The chain employs TRBV2 and TRBJ1-1; perhaps TRBD1 as D (5 bases). The germline gives CDR1 SNHLY, CDR2 FYNNEI. The CDR3 covers 14 residues. Trimming pared 6 bases from V and 5 bases from J, leaving 16 bases between. The CDR3 loop is CASSQGALMTEAFF. The CDR3 DNA is TGTGCCAGCAGCCAAGGGGCCCTGATGACTGAAGCTTTCTTT.

V gene TRBV7-2 combines with J gene TRBJ1-4; D not resolved. With 2 bases removed from V and 1 base from J, the gap between germline ends came to 17 bases. CDR3 length equals 18 residues. The V gene's germline CDR1 is SGHTA and CDR2 FQGNSA. CDR3 protein: CASSLNQVAGGTNEKLFF. CDR3 nucleotides: TGTGCCAGCAGCTTAAATCAGGTCGCCGGTGGAACTAATGAAAAACTGTTTTTT.

The chain employs TRBV7-2 and TRBJ1-1, with D perhaps TRBD1 (6 bases). The CDR3 extends over 14 amino acids. V was trimmed by 4 bases and J by 1 base, leaving 10 bases between them. In germline, CDR1 is SGHTA, CDR2 FQGNSA. For the CDR3, the DNA is TGTGCCAGCAGCTCAGGGGTAAGGAACACTGAAGCTTTCTTT. This gives the protein CASSSGVRNTEAFF.

The V gene is TRBV4-1, the J gene TRBJ2-3; 12 positions agree with TRBD2. Germline V gene data show CDR1 as MGHRA and CDR2 as YSYEKL. Losses at the gene ends were 4 bases for V and 4 bases for J; bases not matched to a gene: 6. This CDR3 has 16 amino acids. The CDR3 sequence: CASSRQTSGGPDTQYF. The CDR3 DNA sequence: TGCGCCAGCAGCCGACAGACTAGCGGGGGCCCAGATACGCAGTATTTT.

The table lists this clone with a count of one. The rearrangement links TRBV4-1 to TRBJ2-1, with 7 bases identical to TRBD2. Per germline, CDR1 MGHRA and CDR2 YSYEKL. The ends lost 0 bases at V and 0 bases at J; junction bases unmatched: 5. There are 17 residues in the CDR3. The DNA of the CDR3 is TGCGCCAGCAGCCAAGATGGAGCGGGGACCTCCTACAATGAGCAGTTCTTC. Amino acid sequence: CASSQDGAGTSYNEQFF.

The chain joins TRBV27 to TRBJ1-6, with TRBD1 matching 8 bases. The germline V gene encodes CDR1 MNHEY and CDR2 SMNVEV (reference sequence). This CDR3 is built from 15 residues. Germline trimming cut 7 bases from V and 2 bases from J; bases unmatched to any gene: 4. The CDR3 loop reads CASTTTGAYNSPLHF. In DNA, the CDR3 is TGTGCCAGCACTACGACAGGGGCCTATAATTCACCCCTCCACTTT.

This clone appeared a few times. The chain couples TRBV28 to TRBJ2-7; D unclear. The CDR3 has 11 residues. CDR1 and CDR2 from the germline V gene are MDHEN and SYDVKM. Trimming took 4 bases from V and 6 from J, leaving 7 bases between them. In DNA form, the CDR3 reads TGTGCCAGCAGTTCAGCGCGCGAGCAGTACTTC. This codes for CASSSAREQYF.

The CDR3 loop is CASRRTGNHYEQFF. CDR3 nucleotides: TGTGCCAGCAGGAGGACAGGGAATCACTATGAGCAGTTCTTC. The rearrangement joins TRBV2 to TRBJ2-1; 8 bases are shared with TRBD1. J gave up 8 bases and V 6 bases, and 9 bases lay outside the gene matches. CDR1 and CDR2 (germline): SNHLY, FYNNEI. The CDR3 length is 14 residues.

This chain connects TRBV29-1 to TRBJ2-3; no clear D gene. CDR1 and CDR2 (germline): SQVTM, ANQGSEA. This CDR3 spans 15 amino acids. V was pared by 4 bases and J by 0 bases, with 14 bases between. CDR3 in DNA: TGCAGCGTTGTACCCCTGCAACTCAGCACAGATACGCAGTATTTT. It encodes CSVVPLQLSTDTQYF.